Listed here are 31 T cell receptor beta chains from one sample, sequenced in a study of cytomegalovirus exposure and HLA in healthy donors. Amplification used 60 Vbeta primers and 13 Jbeta primers. Profiled with immunoSEQ multiplex PCR; TCRdb holds only in-frame clones, not every one. The data hold 50,000 to 65,000 clones, with roughly 73% observed a single time. The material sequenced was PBMCs. Receptor source: a man in his late teens or twenties in good health and CMV-seronegative.

The V and J genes are TRBV4-1 and TRBJ1-4; tentative D call: TRBD1 (6 bases). Deletions cut 1 base from V and 8 bases from J, with 23 bases between. The length of the CDR3 is 18 residues. CDR1 is MGHRA and CDR2 is YSYEKL in the germline V gene. CDR3 bases: TGCGCCAGCAGCCAAGGTTGGGTGGCCGAGACAGGCCGGGAAAAACTGTTTTTT. Translation gives CASSQGWVAETGREKLFF.

To note about this clone: Relative to the germline gene, one junction end is altered; a read error may explain this. V and J are TRBV7-7 and TRBJ2-3, with TRBD1 matching over 10 bases. The CDR3 runs to 15 residues. Germline V gene sequence: CDR1 SSHAT, CDR2 FNYEAQ (reference sequence). The CDR3 DNA reads as TGTGCTAGCAGCTCCGGGACAGGGGTCACAGATACGCAGTATTTT. It yields the protein CASSSGTGVTDTQYF.

The genes are TRBV6-5 and TRBJ2-1; TRBD1 matches 8 bases. Losses at the gene ends were 0 bases for V and 2 bases for J; bases not matched to a gene: 3. Germline loops: CDR1 MNHEY, CDR2 SVGAGI. The length of the CDR3 is 16 residues. Here the CDR3 DNA reads TGTGCCAGCAGTTACTCGGGACAGGTTCCCTACAATGAGCAGTTCTTC. It codes for CASSYSGQVPYNEQFF.

The chain uses TRBV27 and TRBJ2-1; 7 bases are shared with TRBD2. The trim removed 8 bases at V and 7 bases at J, leaving 14 bases unmatched. Germline V gene sequence: CDR1 MNHEY, CDR2 SMNVEV (reference sequence). This CDR3 contains 15 residues. The CDR3 is CASHSILAGENEQFF. CDR3 DNA: TGTGCCAGCCACTCGATATTAGCGGGTGAAAATGAGCAGTTCTTC.

The V and J genes are TRBV5-1 and TRBJ2-7, with TRBD1 matching over 7 bases. The J segment lost 5 bases and the V segment lost 0 bases, leaving 11 bases of the junction unmatched. In germline, CDR1 is SGHRS, CDR2 YFSETQ. This CDR3 is built from 16 residues. The CDR3, as DNA: TGCGCCAGCAGCTTGGTCCTGGGTCGAGGGGGCGACGAGCAGTACTTC. This encodes CASSLVLGRGGDEQYF.

This clone was counted a few times. The V call is TRBV10-2, the J call TRBJ2-7; 8 bases are shared with TRBD2. The V and J ends lost 2 bases and 1 base, in that order; junction bases with no gene match: 7. Germline CDR1 is WSHSY and CDR2 is SAAADI. The CDR3 spans 16 residues. CDR3 amino acids: CASSEGELAVSYEQYF. CDR3 nucleotide sequence: TGCGCCAGCAGTGAGGGTGAACTAGCGGTTTCCTACGAGCAGTACTTC.

This chain joins TRBV9 and TRBJ2-2, with a weak D call TRBD2 (6 bases). Germline CDR1 SGDLS, CDR2 YYNGEE. Trimming removed 0 bases from V and 1 base from J, with 7 bases in between. CDR3 length equals 15 residues. The CDR3 sequence is CASSVGSGNTGELFF. In DNA form, the CDR3 reads TGTGCCAGCAGCGTAGGTAGCGGGAACACCGGGGAGCTGTTTTTT.

This chain links TRBV5-6 with TRBJ1-4, with D hard to call. Germline V lookup: CDR1 SGHDT, CDR2 YYEEEE. Trimming took 7 bases from V and 2 from J, leaving 24 bases between them. The CDR3 extends over 18 amino acids. In DNA, the CDR3 is TGTGCCAGCCAACGGAGACGGGGAGGGATTCTCACTAATGAAAAACTGTTTTTT. Its protein is CASQRRRGGILTNEKLFF.

Remarks on this clone: Other DNA sequences within the sample encode an identical CDR3. V is TRBV5-1 and J is TRBJ1-5; D is undetermined. The V end was cut by 0 bases, the J end by 5 bases, with 6 bases between. The V gene's germline CDR1 is SGHRS and CDR2 YFSETQ. The CDR3 is made up of 13 amino acids. CDR3 loop: CASSLGGDQPQHF. The CDR3 DNA follows: TGCGCCAGCAGCTTGGGCGGGGATCAGCCCCAGCATTTT. Full variable domain (missing parts from reference TRBV5-1 and TRBJ1-5): KAGVTQTPRYLIKTRGQQVTLSCSPISGHRSVSWYQQTPGQGLQFLFEYFSETQRNKGNFPGRFSGRQFSNSRSEMNVSTLELGDSALYLCASSLGGDQPQHFGDGTRLSIL.

The rearrangement uses TRBV28 and TRBJ1-1; 8 bases are shared with TRBD1. The junction had 9 bases not matched to a gene; V was cut back by 6 bases and J by 6 bases. This CDR3 region has 14 residues. The germline CDR1 and CDR2 sequences are MDHEN and SYDVKM. The DNA for the CDR3 is TGTGCCAGCAGCCGGACAGGGCTGGGCGCTGAAGCTTTCTTT. Residues: CASSRTGLGAEAFF.

V usage is TRBV28 and J usage is TRBJ1-4, with a possible D match to TRBD1 (5 bases). Germline V CDR1 and CDR2: MDHEN, SYDVKM. V lost 5 bases and J lost 2, with 9 bases in between. This CDR3 has 14 residues. The CDR3 DNA reads as TGTGCCAGCAGTGGAGGGGTGACTAATGAAAAACTGTTTTTT. Translated: CASSGGVTNEKLFF.

J is TRBJ2-7 and V is TRBV19, with 11 bases aligning to TRBD2. Germline values: CDR1 LNHDA, CDR2 SQIVND (reference sequence). CDR3 length: 16 residues. V shed 5 bases and J 0 bases; nucleotides not matched to a gene: 6. CDR3 sequence reads: CASSLAGGWSSYEQYF. Here the CDR3 DNA reads TGTGCCAGTAGTCTAGCGGGAGGCTGGAGCTCCTACGAGCAGTACTTC.

The genes are TRBV5-4 and TRBJ2-7; D uncertain. Germline V gene sequence: CDR1 SGHNT, CDR2 YYREEE (reference sequence). V shed 4 bases and J shed 2 bases, with 10 bases lying between them. The CDR3 extends over 13 amino acids. CDR3 sequence (DNA): TGTGCCAGCAGCATCCACAATGCCTACGAGCAGTACTTC. Amino acids: CASSIHNAYEQYF.

This clone showed up just a few times. The chain employs TRBV29-1 and TRBJ1-1, with D perhaps matching TRBD1 (6 bases). V was pared by 5 bases and J by 1 base, with 14 bases between. CDR1 and CDR2 from the germline V gene are SQVTM and ANQGSEA. This CDR3 spans 14 amino acids. The CDR3 bases are TGCAGCGTTCAAACCTCGACAGGGAACACTGAAGCTTTCTTT. It translates to CSVQTSTGNTEAFF. Complete variable domain (other parts from reference TRBV29-1 and TRBJ1-1): SAVISQKPSRDICQRGTSLTIQCQVDSQVTMMFWYRQQPGQSLTLIATANQGSEATYESGFVIDKFPISRPNLTFSTLTVSNMSPEDSSIYLCSVQTSTGNTEAFFGQGTRLTVV.

The table lists this clone with a few counts. V is TRBV4-1 and J is TRBJ1-4; a possible D gene is TRBD1 (5 bases). The CDR3 runs 17 residues. CDR1 and CDR2 (germline): MGHRA, YSYEKL. Trimming removed 0 bases at V and 4 bases at J, with 15 bases between. DNA of the CDR3: TGCGCCAGCAGCCAAGATGGCGCAGGGCGACTTAATGAAAAACTGTTTTTT. It codes for CASSQDGAGRLNEKLFF.

The chain's CDR3 is CASSRRRLAGYNEQFF. The DNA for the CDR3 is TGTGCCAGCAGCCGAAGACGACTAGCGGGGTACAATGAGCAGTTCTTC. J is TRBJ2-1 and V is TRBV5-6; 11 nucleotides match TRBD2. V trimming: 4 bases; J trimming: 4 bases; junction bases outside the gene matches: 7. CDR1 is SGHDT and CDR2 is YYEEEE in the germline V gene. The CDR3 has 16 amino acids.

The DNA of the CDR3 is TGTGCCAGCTGTAGACAGGGGGCGCAGGAAAAACTGTTTTTT. Its protein is CASCRQGAQEKLFF. This chain uses TRBV27 with TRBJ1-4, with 10 bases matching TRBD1. Germline V gene sequence: CDR1 MNHEY, CDR2 SMNVEV (reference sequence). The CDR3 is made up of 14 amino acids. V was clipped by 8 bases and J by 8 bases; unmatched bases: 8. The variable domain in full, with the rest retrieved from reference TRBV27 and TRBJ1-4, is EAQVTQNPRYLITVTGKKLTVTCSQNMNHEYMSWYRQDPGLGLRQIYYSMNVEVTDKGDVPEGYKVSRKEKRNFPLILESPSPNQTSLYFCASCRQGAQEKLFFGSGTQLSVL.

The chain employs TRBV30 and TRBJ1-6; weak D call: TRBD1 (5 bases). Per the germline V gene, CDR1 is GTSNPN and CDR2 is SVGIG (reference sequence). The V and J ends lost 2 bases and 0 bases respectively, with 11 bases between them. The length of the CDR3 is 16 residues. CDR3: CAWSPGGSSYNSPLHF. DNA for the CDR3: TGTGCCTGGAGTCCGGGGGGGAGCTCCTATAATTCACCCCTCCACTTT.

The rearrangement joins TRBV29-1 to TRBJ2-5; 10 bases match TRBD1. The J call may be in error: the DNA end matches TRBJ2-7 better. CDR3 length: 12 residues. From germline, CDR1 is SQVTM and CDR2 ANQGSEA. The DNA for the CDR3 is TGCAGCGTGGGACAGGGGAACTACGAGCAGTACTTC. It is translated as CSVGQGNYEQYF.

J is TRBJ2-1 and V is TRBV4-3, with D possibly TRBD2 on 5 matching bases. Germline CDR1 LGHNA, CDR2 YSLEER. V lost 0 bases and J lost 7, with 16 bases in between. The CDR3 contains 16 residues. CDR3: CASSQEWATPGNEQFF. The CDR3 DNA sequence: TGCGCCAGCAGCCAAGAGTGGGCAACCCCGGGGAATGAGCAGTTCTTC.

CDR3 nucleotide sequence: TGCAGCGTTGAATTTCAGGGTAGGGGGGAGCTGTTTTTT. Translated: CSVEFQGRGELFF. V gene TRBV29-1 combines with J gene TRBJ2-2; perhaps TRBD1 as D (5 bases). Germline V lookup: CDR1 SQVTM, CDR2 ANQGSEA. The CDR3 has 13 amino acids. Trimming took 2 bases from V and 8 from J, leaving 12 bases between them.

V usage is TRBV6-4 and J usage is TRBJ2-3, with D maybe TRBD1 (6 bases). Germline CDR1 and CDR2: MRHNA and SNTAGT. Trimming cost V 4 bases and J 4 bases, with 15 bases left between them. The CDR3 length is 15 residues. The DNA for the CDR3 is TGTGCCAGCAGTGCCAGCGCCAAGGGGGCAGATACGCAGTATTTT. Its translation: CASSASAKGADTQYF.

This chain joins TRBV5-4 and TRBJ1-1, with 8 bases identical to TRBD1. V shed 7 bases and J 5 bases; nucleotides not matched to a gene: 7. CDR3 length: 13 residues. The germline gives CDR1 SGHNT, CDR2 YYREEE (reference sequence). In DNA form, the CDR3 reads TGTGCCAGCGGGGGGACAGGCGATACTGAAGCTTTCTTT. Encoded protein: CASGGTGDTEAFF. Filled out from reference TRBV5-4 and TRBJ1-1, the complete variable domain reads ETGVTQSPTHLIKTRGQQVTLRCSSQSGHNTVSWYQQALGQGPQFIFQYYREEENGRGNFPPRFSGLQFPNYSSELNVNALELDDSALYLCASGGTGDTEAFFGQGTRLTVV.

J is TRBJ1-2 and V is TRBV30; D remains unclear. V was shortened by 5 bases and J by 7 bases, with 17 bases between the two germline ends. The CDR3 is 13 amino acids. Germline V CDR1 and CDR2: GTSNPN, SVGIG (reference sequence). The CDR3 DNA reads as TGTGCCTGGGGCCGCGACGGGAGAGGTGGCTACACCTTC. Translation: CAWGRDGRGGYTF.

V gene TRBV7-8 combines with J gene TRBJ2-7; 10 bases line up with TRBD1. This CDR3 contains 14 residues. With V trimmed by 5 bases and J by 4 bases, 5 bases remained unmatched. Per germline, CDR1 SGHVS and CDR2 FQNEAQ. This CDR3 is CASSRDRGSYEQYF. CDR3 in DNA: TGTGCCAGCAGCCGGGACAGGGGATCGTACGAGCAGTACTTC.

This clone was counted only a few times. The chain has TRBV6-1 and TRBJ1-1, with unresolved D. Germline values: CDR1 MNHNS, CDR2 SASEGT. This CDR3 has 15 residues. Trimming left V 4 bases short and J 1 base short, with 13 bases between. This CDR3 is CASSVPASGNTEAFF. CDR3 DNA sequence: TGTGCCAGCAGTGTCCCGGCATCGGGGAACACTGAAGCTTTCTTT.

The V call is TRBV7-6, the J call TRBJ2-1, with TRBD1 identical over 8 bases. The germline gives CDR1 SGHVS, CDR2 FNYEAQ. Trimming took 5 bases from V and 6 from J; bases not matched to a gene: 9. The CDR3 extends over 15 amino acids. In DNA form, the CDR3 reads TGTGCCAGCAGCGTGGGACAGGACCATTTCAATGAGCAGTTCTTC. Amino acid sequence: CASSVGQDHFNEQFF.

For this clone: Germline and junction disagree at one end, which may indicate a read error. The V gene is TRBV7-8, the J gene TRBJ2-7, with D tentatively TRBD2 (5 bases). The germline gives CDR1 SGHVS, CDR2 FQNEAQ. The CDR3 runs to 11 residues. CDR3 in DNA: TGTGCCAGCAGCCTAGCCCTCGAGCAGTACTTC. Translated: CASSLALEQYF. Complete variable domain (other parts from reference TRBV7-8 and TRBJ2-7): GAGVSQSPRYKVAKRGQDVALRCDPISGHVSLFWYQQALGQGPEFLTYFQNEAQLDKSGLPSDRFFAERPEGSVSTLKIQRTQQEDSAVYLCASSLALEQYFGPGTRLTVT.

This chain uses TRBV5-1 with TRBJ2-1; the D gene is possibly TRBD2 (6 bases). The CDR3 loop spans 15 amino acids. Germline CDR1 is SGHRS and CDR2 is YFSETQ. Trimming shortened V by 0 bases and J by 4 bases, and 11 bases separated the two germline ends. CDR3: CASSLARGSYNEQFF. Here the CDR3 DNA reads TGCGCCAGCAGCTTGGCCCGGGGGAGTTACAATGAGCAGTTCTTC.

The chain carries TRBV7-6 and TRBJ2-1; the D gene is possibly TRBD1 (7 bases). Germline CDR1 reads SGHVS; CDR2 reads FNYEAQ. The CDR3 contains 14 residues. V was pared by 5 bases and J by 2 bases, with 10 bases between. CDR3 in amino acids: CASSARGAYNEQFF. CDR3 bases: TGTGCCAGCAGCGCCAGGGGGGCCTACAATGAGCAGTTCTTC.

This clone came up a few times. The rearrangement uses TRBV6-5 and TRBJ2-5, with 8 bases identical to TRBD1. The CDR3 runs to 13 residues. The V gene's germline CDR1 is MNHEY and CDR2 SVGAGI. V trimming: 7 bases; J trimming: 7 bases; junction bases outside the gene matches: 8. For the CDR3, the DNA is TGTGCCAGCAACTTCCTCACAGGGGGGACCCAGTACTTC. Amino acids: CASNFLTGGTQYF.